The rows below give T cell receptor beta chains drawn from one sample of a study of T cells in Graves' hyperthyroidism and ophthalmopathy. TCRdb passed the multiplex PCR reads through MiXCR, listing each CDR3 protein once. The top ten clones hold 13% of a sample with over 400,000 distinct CDR3 sequences, around 15% of them seen once. The sequenced sample was blood. The receptors shown here come from a man between 18 and 29 years old with Graves' ophthalmopathy. Both conserved end residues are part of each CDR3. The D gene is left open where the match is weak. Expanded clones get a size class; other rows say once, few or many, or leave the size out.

v_gene	abundance	j_gene	d_gene	CDR3aa	CDR3nt
TRBV10-3	-	TRBJ2-5	-	CAISSRTNIETQYF	TGTGCCATCAGTTCACGGACTAACATAGAGACCCAGTACTTC
TRBV14	-	TRBJ2-3	-	CASSQDVRLGGSTDTQYF	TGTGCCAGCAGCCAAGATGTAAGGCTAGGCGGGAGCACAGATACGCAGTATTTT
TRBV15	few	TRBJ2-3	-	CATSSEGSGTDTQYF	TGTGCCACCAGCAGTGAGGGGAGCGGCACAGATACGCAGTATTTT
TRBV19	-	TRBJ2-1	TRBD2	CASSWQLAGVYNEQFF	TGTGCCAGTAGTTGGCAACTAGCGGGAGTATACAATGAGCAGTTCTTC
TRBV27	many	TRBJ2-1	TRBD1	CASSFRGPWNEQFF	TGTGCCAGCAGTTTCAGGGGGCCTTGGAATGAGCAGTTCTTC
TRBV11-2	many	TRBJ1-1	-	CASSLDSYRSAEAFF	TGTGCCAGCAGCTTGGATTCCTACAGGTCTGCTGAAGCTTTCTTT
TRBV4-1	few	TRBJ2-1	-	CASSQVKGPRGNEQFF	TGCGCCAGCAGCCAAGTTAAGGGACCGAGGGGCAATGAGCAGTTCTTC
TRBV4-1	-	TRBJ1-4	-	CASSGAREKLFF	TGCGCCAGCAGCGGGGCTAGGGAAAAACTGTTTTTT
TRBV5-1	many	TRBJ2-1	TRBD2	CASSSTSGGAGEQFF	TGCGCCAGCAGCTCCACTAGCGGGGGGGCCGGTGAGCAGTTCTTC
TRBV20-1	-	TRBJ2-1	TRBD1	CSARTGTGLINEQFF	TGCAGTGCCAGAACCGGGACAGGGTTAATCAATGAGCAGTTCTTC
TRBV5-1	many	TRBJ2-7	-	CASSPYPSAFYEQYF	TGCGCCAGCAGCCCTTACCCCTCCGCCTTCTACGAGCAGTACTTC
TRBV7-9	many	TRBJ2-2	-	CASSKVTNTGELFF	TGTGCCAGCAGCAAGGTTACGAACACCGGGGAGCTGTTTTTT
TRBV6-5	many	TRBJ1-4	TRBD1	CASSYQLGQGGEKLFF	TGTGCCAGCAGTTACCAATTGGGACAGGGTGGTGAAAAACTGTTTTTT
TRBV9	-	TRBJ2-1	-	CASGQASSYNEQFF	TGTGCCAGCGGTCAAGCGAGCTCCTACAATGAGCAGTTCTTC
TRBV5-4	many	TRBJ1-1	-	CASSLVEPNTEAFF	TGTGCCAGCAGCTTGGTTGAGCCGAACACTGAAGCTTTCTTT
TRBV6-1	-	TRBJ2-2	TRBD1	CASRSCTGDTGELFF	TGTGCCAGCAGGTCGTGCACAGGGGACACCGGGGAGCTGTTTTTT
TRBV25-1	-	TRBJ1-6	-	CASSEWGNSPLHF	TGTGCCAGCAGTGAATGGGGTAATTCACCCCTCCACTTT
TRBV5-1	many	TRBJ1-3	-	CASSLQQGTGNTIYF	TGCGCCAGCAGCTTACAACAGGGAACTGGAAACACCATATATTTT
TRBV4-1	few	TRBJ2-4	TRBD2	CASRGLAGVRNIQYF	TGCGCCAGCAGGGGACTAGCGGGAGTTCGAAACATTCAGTACTTC
TRBV24-1	many	TRBJ2-3	-	CATSGVADTQYF	TGTGCCACCAGTGGGGTGGCAGATACGCAGTATTTT
TRBV11-2	many	TRBJ2-1	-	CASSLVSNEQFF	TGTGCCAGCAGCTTAGTTAGCAATGAGCAGTTCTTC
TRBV2	many	TRBJ1-1	-	CASAIGLGTEAFF	TGTGCCAGCGCCATCGGGCTGGGCACTGAAGCTTTCTTT
TRBV5-5	-	TRBJ2-1	-	CASSLAALENNEQFF	TGTGCCAGCAGCTTAGCGGCGCTTGAAAACAATGAGCAGTTCTTC
TRBV30	-	TRBJ1-2	-	CAWGPRTARTGHGYTF	TGTGCCTGGGGCCCCAGGACAGCTAGGACTGGGCATGGCTACACCTTC